This T cell receptor beta chain was observed in a study of blood T cells in healthy people across ages. With a J-beta primer mix and a sample-barcoded 5' primer, a second PCR ran about 7 to 12 cycles. TCRdb re-analysed the 5' RACE reads in MiXCR, keeping a single row per CDR3 protein. The table lists hundreds of thousands of distinct CDR3 sequences, about 32% of them singletons. This clonotype was observed a handful of times. CDR3 length: 14 amino acids. J lost 7 bases, V lost 6 bases, and 10 bases had no gene match. In germline, CDR1 is DFQATT, CDR2 SNEGSKA (reference sequence). The receptor was derived from a woman older than 75 in good health. V is TRBV20-1 and J is TRBJ2-1; 9 bases fit TRBD2. The specimen sequenced was blood. CDR3 nucleotide sequence: TGCAGTGCGGAGGGCGGGGGGGCTGGGAATGAGCAGTTCTTC. This codes for CSAEGGGAGNEQFF.